The 7 T cell receptor beta chains reported below all come from one sample, sequenced in a study of T cell changes during pregnancy in multiple sclerosis. The table came from immunoSEQ multiplex PCR; TCRdb's copy has only in-frame clones and leaves some out. The sample lists around 73,000 clones, around 92% occurring once. The sample in question was peripheral blood, obtained in the third trimester of pregnancy. The receptor source for this set is a female donor in good health, enrolled as a control in a pregnancy study.

This clone was counted a single time. No DNA is shown, since the ends of the CDR3 on it are uncertain; the CDR3 is the one TCRdb lists. The chain joins TRBV1 to TRBJ1-2. TRBV1 is a known pseudogene. 14 amino acids form the CDR3, both terminal residues included. The CDR3 region is CTSVGRGTNYGYTF.

The chain has TRBV4-1 and TRBJ1-6, with 7 bases lining up with TRBD1. The trim removed 6 bases at V and 14 bases at J, leaving 10 bases unmatched. Germline V gene data show CDR1 as MGHRA and CDR2 as YSYEKL. The CDR3 totals 13 residues. CDR3 sequence (DNA): TGCGCCAGCAGTAGACAGGGACTGTTATCCCTCCACTTT. It encodes CASSRQGLLSLHF.

This rearrangement joins TRBV2 to TRBJ2-1; 9 nucleotides line up with TRBD1. CDR1 SNHLY and CDR2 FYNNEI come from the germline V gene. The V gene end was trimmed by 7 bases and the J gene end by 9 bases; junction bases not matched to a gene: 19. The CDR3 is made up of 17 amino acids. The CDR3 DNA follows: TGTGCCAGCACCGGATCGGACAGGGGAGTTTTTTACGGTGAGCAGTTCTTC. Amino acid sequence: CASTGSDRGVFYGEQFF.

The chain couples TRBV4-3 to TRBJ2-1, with TRBD1 matching over 7 bases. The CDR3 runs 15 residues. V was pared by 0 bases and J by 4 bases, with 3 bases of the junction left unmatched. Germline CDR1 reads LGHNA; CDR2 reads YSLEER. CDR3 sequence (DNA): TGCGCCAGCAGCCAAGACCGGGACAGTTACAATGAGCAGTTCTTC. This translates into CASSQDRDSYNEQFF.

The chain is built from TRBV19 and TRBJ2-7; 8 nucleotides agree with TRBD2. This CDR3 region has 16 residues. V was pared by 7 bases and J by 4 bases, with 15 bases of the junction left unmatched. CDR1 is LNHDA, CDR2 SQIVND, per germline (reference sequence). The chain's CDR3 is CASTLGGTRGSYEQYF. In DNA form, the CDR3 reads TGTGCCAGTACCCTTGGCGGGACTAGGGGGTCTTACGAGCAGTACTTC.

This chain joins TRBV7-2 and TRBJ2-6, with a tentative D call TRBD1 (5 bases). CDR1 is SGHTA, CDR2 FQGNSA, per germline. V was shortened by 3 bases and J by 0 bases, with 15 bases between the two germline ends. This CDR3 is built from 18 residues. CDR3: CASSLAWGRVSGANVLTF. For the CDR3, the DNA is TGTGCCAGCAGCTTGGCATGGGGCAGGGTCTCTGGGGCCAACGTCCTGACTTTC.

The V call is TRBV5-1, the J call TRBJ2-1; the D gene is possibly TRBD2 (7 bases). The germline V and J ends were trimmed by 0 bases and 1 base, with 17 bases remaining between them. There are 18 residues in the CDR3. Germline V gene lookup returns CDR1 SGHRS and CDR2 YFSETQ. The CDR3 DNA sequence: TGCGCCAGCAGCTTGGTTGCGCGGGGGCGCGCTTCCTACAATGAGCAGTTCTTC. This sequence encodes CASSLVARGRASYNEQFF. Together with reference TRBV5-1 and TRBJ2-1, the CDR3 gives the full variable domain: KAGVTQTPRYLIKTRGQQVTLSCSPISGHRSVSWYQQTPGQGLQFLFEYFSETQRNKGNFPGRFSGRQFSNSRSEMNVSTLELGDSALYLCASSLVARGRASYNEQFFGPGTRLTVL.